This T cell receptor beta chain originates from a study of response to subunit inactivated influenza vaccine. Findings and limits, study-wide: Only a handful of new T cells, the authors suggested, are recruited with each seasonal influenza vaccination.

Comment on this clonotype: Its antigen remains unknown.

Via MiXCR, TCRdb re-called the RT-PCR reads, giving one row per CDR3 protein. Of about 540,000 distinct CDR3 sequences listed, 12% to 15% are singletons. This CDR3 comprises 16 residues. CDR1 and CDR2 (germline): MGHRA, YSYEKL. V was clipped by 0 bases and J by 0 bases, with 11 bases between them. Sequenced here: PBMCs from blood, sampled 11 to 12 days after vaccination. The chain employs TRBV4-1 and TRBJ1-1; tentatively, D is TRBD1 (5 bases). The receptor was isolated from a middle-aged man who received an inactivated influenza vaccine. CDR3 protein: CASSQEGAMMNTEAFF. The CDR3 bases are TGCGCCAGCAGCCAAGAAGGGGCGATGATGAACACTGAAGCTTTCTTT.